This T cell receptor (beta chain) was found in a study of blood T cells in healthy people across ages. This clonotype has more than one count but fewer than ten. The authors ran a second PCR of about 6 to 11 cycles using a sample-barcoded 5' primer and a J-beta primer mix. TCRdb ran MiXCR on the 5' RACE reads and lists one entry per CDR3 protein. This sample has 1.5 million to 2 million distinct CDR3 sequences, with 28% found just once. This CDR3 region has 13 residues. The V gene lost 4 bases and the J gene lost 9 bases, with 13 bases spanning the gap. Germline loops: CDR1 SGHTA, CDR2 FQGTGA. Healthy Russian Caucasian donors spanned ages 6 to 90 years. The draw of peripheral blood yielded roughly 10 milliliters from each donor.

The sequenced sample consisted of blood. The receptor was derived from a woman in her 30s in good health. The chain combines TRBV7-3 with TRBJ2-1; weak D call: TRBD1 (6 bases). CDR3 DNA sequence: TGTGCCAGCAGCTCCCAGGGGAGCCCTGAGCAGTTCTTC. The encoded protein is CASSSQGSPEQFF.